Sequencing of this T cell receptor beta chain was carried out in a study of CD8 T cells in Susac syndrome. Study-wide findings and caveats: An acknowledgment was made by the study that its TCR sequencing and HLA analysis involved relatively few individuals.

About this clonotype itself: The antigen is unknown.

TEMRA cells underwent FACS enrichment and CD8+ and CD4+ T cells underwent negative isolation. The RNA, about 0.5 to 1 ug, was put through reverse transcription using random hexamers. Coverage of TCR beta CDR3 amplification by immunoSEQ multiplex PCR extended to 54 Vbeta and 13 Jbeta. MiXCR, applied by TCRdb to the immunoSEQ multiplex PCR reads, yields one record per CDR3 protein. The sample has roughly 200,000 distinct CDR3 sequences, less than 95% seen once. Germline CDR1 is KGHSH and CDR2 is LQKENI. The CDR3 covers 13 residues. Trimming removed 5 bases from V and 1 base from J, with 8 bases in between.

This receptor was taken from a human donor in good health. The V call is TRBV18, the J call TRBJ1-1; D is unresolved. Material for sequencing was CD4+ T cells from PBMCs. In nucleotides, the CDR3 is TGTGCCAGCTCATCACGAGGGAACACTGAAGCTTTCTTT. This translates into CASSSRGNTEAFF.